The 26 T cell receptor beta chains in this list originate from one sample, sequenced in a study of T-cell reconstitution after alpha-beta-depleted transplantation in children. Unique molecular identifiers were incorporated during preparation of the TCRbeta library. Each CDR3 protein gets one entry after TCRdb re-called the PCR reads with MiXCR. Of approximately 340,000 distinct CDR3 sequences listed, 10% were seen once; the top ten hold 2% to 3%. The input for sequencing was PBMCs from the stem cell graft donor, taken from the stem cell graft. These receptor sequences come from a human donor who donated a stem cell graft to a child with acute lymphoblastic leukemia.

There are many counts of this clonotype. The J gene is TRBJ1-5, the V gene TRBV27; D remains ambiguous. Trimming left V 7 bases short and J 0 bases short, with 10 bases between. Germline loops: CDR1 MNHEY, CDR2 SMNVEV (reference sequence). The CDR3 covers 14 residues. The CDR3: CASMGRNSNQPQHF. The CDR3 region has the DNA TGTGCCAGCATGGGAAGGAATAGCAATCAGCCCCAGCATTTT.

This clonotype occurred a few times. This CDR3 is CASSLDLQVNTEAFF. The CDR3 bases are TGCGCCAGCAGCTTGGATTTACAGGTGAACACTGAAGCTTTCTTT. The V and J genes are TRBV5-1 and TRBJ1-1; maybe TRBD1 (5 bases). This CDR3 has 15 residues. From germline, CDR1 is SGHRS and CDR2 YFSETQ. V was trimmed by 0 bases and J by 0 bases, leaving 9 bases between them.

This clonotype has ten or more counts. V is TRBV29-1 and J is TRBJ2-1; 11 bases are a match to TRBD2. CDR1 and CDR2 from the germline V gene are SQVTM and ANQGSEA. The ends lost 6 bases at V and 6 bases at J; junction bases unmatched: 4. The CDR3 consists of 13 residues. In DNA form, the CDR3 reads TGCAGCGTAATACTAGCGGGAGTCAATGAGCAGTTCTTC. As protein: CSVILAGVNEQFF.

The rearrangement links TRBV29-1 to TRBJ1-1, with no clear D. Germline CDR1 SQVTM, CDR2 ANQGSEA. V gave up 6 bases and J gave up 3 bases, with 17 bases separating them. This CDR3 contains 14 residues. The CDR3 is CSVSPGWRDTEAFF. In DNA form, the CDR3 reads TGCAGCGTGTCCCCAGGCTGGAGGGACACTGAAGCTTTCTTT.

This clonotype was counted a few times. The chain uses TRBV19 and TRBJ2-2; perhaps TRBD2 as D (5 bases). V lost 3 bases to trimming and J lost 0 bases, with 14 bases between them. The germline V gene has CDR1 LNHDA and CDR2 SQIVND (reference sequence). The CDR3 contains 17 residues. The CDR3 spells CASSMGWTVTNTGELFF. The CDR3 nucleotides are TGTGCCAGTAGTATGGGTTGGACTGTGACGAACACCGGGGAGCTGTTTTTT.

This clonotype was seen at least ten times. CDR3 DNA sequence: TGTGCCAGCAGTTACCGGAGGGACAATGAGCAGTTCTTC. Translating gives CASSYRRDNEQFF. The chain employs TRBV6-5 and TRBJ2-1; tentative D call: TRBD2 (6 bases). V was cut by 2 bases and J by 5 bases, with 7 bases left in between. Germline CDR1 and CDR2: MNHEY and SVGAGI. The CDR3 spans 13 residues.

This clonotype was observed a handful of times. The V call is TRBV5-5, the J call TRBJ2-5; D gene ambiguous. The CDR3 length is 11 residues. Trimming pared 4 bases from V and 10 bases from J, leaving 11 bases between. The V gene's germline CDR1 is SGHKS and CDR2 YYEKEE (reference sequence). CDR3: CASSLREDQYF. The CDR3 DNA is TGTGCCAGCAGCCTCCGTGAAGACCAGTACTTC.

This clonotype appeared many times. The chain joins TRBV10-3 to TRBJ2-7, with D tentatively TRBD2 (5 bases). Germline V gene sequence: CDR1 ENHRY, CDR2 SYGVKD. The CDR3 has 14 amino acids. V shed 6 bases and J shed 0 bases, with 12 bases lying between them. The CDR3 nucleotides are TGTGCCATCAGAAGAACCGGGAACTCCTACGAGCAGTACTTC. Translated, it gives CAIRRTGNSYEQYF.

This chain links TRBV4-1 with TRBJ1-5; no clear D. CDR1 is MGHRA, CDR2 YSYEKL, per germline. With 0 bases removed from V and 3 bases from J, the gap between germline ends came to 12 bases. The CDR3 is 16 amino acids. CDR3 in amino acids: CASSQDRGINNQPQHF. CDR3 DNA: TGCGCCAGCAGCCAAGATCGTGGGATTAACAATCAGCCCCAGCATTTT.

In this sample, this clonotype turned up many times. This rearrangement joins TRBV20-1 to TRBJ2-7; a weak D match, TRBD2 (6 bases). The CDR3 loop spans 11 amino acids. The V gene's germline CDR1 is DFQATT and CDR2 SNEGSKA (reference sequence). V shed 0 bases and J shed 7 bases, with 7 bases lying between them. CDR3 residues: CSARDGREQYF. In DNA, the CDR3 is TGCAGTGCTAGAGATGGGAGGGAGCAGTACTTC.

Many counts were recorded for this clonotype. The chain has TRBV29-1 and TRBJ2-1; no clear D gene. This CDR3 comprises 13 residues. V dropped 7 bases and J dropped 3 bases, with 13 bases sitting between them. Germline V gives CDR1 SQVTM, CDR2 ANQGSEA. CDR3 residues: CSAWVSGYNEQFF. DNA for the CDR3: TGCAGCGCCTGGGTCTCCGGCTACAATGAGCAGTTCTTC.

The CDR3 DNA sequence: TGTGCCAGCAGTGGGACACCACAAGAGACCCAGTACTTC. As protein: CASSGTPQETQYF. The rearrangement joins TRBV28 to TRBJ2-5; TRBD1 is a possible D gene (6 bases). Germline V gives CDR1 MDHEN, CDR2 SYDVKM. V gave up 5 bases and J gave up 2 bases, with 9 bases separating them. The CDR3 covers 13 residues.

The rearrangement links TRBV3-1 to TRBJ2-7; TRBD2 aligns across 14 bases. The CDR3 spans 17 residues. V was pared by 1 base and J by 3 bases, with 5 bases of the junction left unmatched. Looked up from germline, CDR1 is LGHDT and CDR2 is YNNKEL (reference sequence). The CDR3 DNA is TGTGCCAGCAGCCAAGCTCGGACTAGCGGGAGGTTCTACGAGCAGTACTTC. Its protein is CASSQARTSGRFYEQYF.

This clonotype has a handful of counts. The limits of the CDR3 on the DNA are not certain, so only TCRdb's listed CDR3 is given. This rearrangement joins TRBV19 to TRBJ1-1; the table gives TRBD1 as D, unverified against the DNA. From germline, CDR1 is LNHDA and CDR2 SQIVND (reference sequence). The CDR3 region is 13 residues in length, termini included. This CDR3 reads CASSSGVNTEAFF.

The J gene is TRBJ2-5, the V gene TRBV4-2; tentatively, D is TRBD1 (7 bases). V shed 3 bases and J shed 5 bases, with 13 bases lying between them. Germline CDR1 is LGHNA and CDR2 is YNFKEQ. The CDR3 is 14 residues long. CDR3 DNA: TGTGCCAGCAGCCAGATACAGGGGAGGGAGACCCAGTACTTC. This sequence encodes CASSQIQGRETQYF.

This clonotype was seen many times. The rearrangement links TRBV12-3 or TRBV12-4 to TRBJ2-1, with TRBD2 matching 10 bases. After removal of 8 bases from V and 4 bases from J, the junction contained 2 bases not matched to a gene. This CDR3 region has 13 residues. The DNA of the CDR3 is TGTGCCAGCCGGACTAGCGGATACAATGAGCAGTTCTTC. Translating it yields CASRTSGYNEQFF.

The table lists this clonotype with a few counts. The rearrangement uses TRBV7-3 and TRBJ2-1, with 16 bases aligning to TRBD2. The CDR3 spans 17 residues. V was pared by 4 bases and J by 10 bases, with 10 bases of the junction left unmatched. Per the germline V gene, CDR1 is SGHTA and CDR2 is FQGTGA. CDR3 region: CASSSGLAGGPGGEQFF. CDR3 nucleotides: TGTGCCAGCAGCTCGGGACTAGCGGGAGGGCCGGGGGGCGAGCAGTTCTTC.

This clonotype was observed a few times. This chain joins TRBV6-5 and TRBJ1-1, with D perhaps TRBD1 (5 bases). The V end was cut by 1 base, the J end by 3 bases, with 9 bases between. There are 14 residues in the CDR3. CDR1 and CDR2 (germline): MNHEY, SVGAGI. Written as DNA, the CDR3 is TGTGCCAGCAGTTACTTCCGGGGCTACACTGAAGCTTTCTTT. It translates to CASSYFRGYTEAFF.

This clonotype was seen many times. J is TRBJ2-4 and V is TRBV4-1; possibly TRBD1 or TRBD2 for D (7 bases each). CDR1 is MGHRA and CDR2 is YSYEKL in the germline V gene. The CDR3 runs 15 residues. Trimming took off 0 bases at V and 8 bases at J, with 14 bases between the two ends. The DNA of the CDR3 is TGCGCCAGCAGCCAAGATCGACAGGGAGGGGACATTCAGTACTTC. Its translation: CASSQDRQGGDIQYF.

CDR3 protein: CASSPRGTGGTDTQYF. The CDR3 region has the DNA TGCGCCAGCAGCCCCCGGGGGACAGGCGGCACAGATACGCAGTATTTT. The rearrangement uses TRBV4-3 and TRBJ2-3; 8 positions agree with TRBD1. The J segment lost 1 base and the V segment lost 4 bases, leaving 7 bases of the junction unmatched. The CDR3 sequence is 16 residues long. Germline V gene lookup returns CDR1 LGHNA and CDR2 YSLEER.

The chain links TRBV28 to TRBJ2-7; either TRBD1 or TRBD2 may supply D (5 bases each). Germline-derived CDR1 and CDR2 are MDHEN and SYDVKM. Trimming left V 7 bases short and J 5 bases short, with 21 bases between. The CDR3 spans 15 residues. CDR3 region: CASNTPWGSSHEQYF. The CDR3 coding sequence is TGTGCCAGCAATACCCCGTGGGGGAGTAGCCACGAGCAGTACTTC.

This chain uses TRBV20-1 with TRBJ2-7; the D gene could be TRBD1 or TRBD2 (5 bases each). This CDR3 is 13 amino acids long. Trimming removed 5 bases from V and 0 bases from J, with 11 bases in between. Germline V gene sequence: CDR1 DFQATT, CDR2 SNEGSKA (reference sequence). The CDR3 nucleotides are TGCAGTGCTGGGACGGGCACCTCCTACGAGCAGTACTTC. Encoded protein: CSAGTGTSYEQYF.

This clonotype was seen ten or more times. The gene calls are TRBV11-2 and TRBJ2-4; tentatively, D is TRBD1 (6 bases). V lost 0 bases to trimming and J lost 11 bases, with 14 bases between them. The CDR3 length is 14 residues. Per germline, CDR1 SGHAT and CDR2 FQNNGV. CDR3: CASSLDRRGGVQYF. The CDR3 DNA follows: TGTGCCAGCAGCTTAGATCGAAGAGGGGGTGTTCAGTACTTC.

This clonotype turned up a few times. The chain joins TRBV29-1 to TRBJ2-2; D is uncertain. CDR1 and CDR2 (germline): SQVTM, ANQGSEA. This CDR3 is built from 16 residues. Between the trimmed V and J ends, which lost 6 bases and 2 bases, there was a span of 19 bases. The CDR3 is CSVTTRPSLNTGELFF. DNA for the CDR3: TGCAGCGTCACGACCCGGCCAAGCCTTAACACCGGGGAGCTGTTTTTT.

The chain has TRBV2 and TRBJ1-2; D is unresolved. This CDR3 is 13 amino acids long. Trimming stripped 5 bases from V and 7 bases from J, with 14 bases between. Per the germline V gene, CDR1 is SNHLY and CDR2 is FYNNEI. CDR3: CASSPGPVGGYTF. The DNA for the CDR3 is TGTGCCAGCAGTCCAGGCCCCGTTGGTGGCTACACCTTC.

This clonotype occurred many times. The rearrangement joins TRBV28 to TRBJ2-3; D call uncertain. The CDR3 runs to 15 residues. The germline V and J ends were trimmed by 6 bases and 4 bases, with 17 bases remaining between them. CDR1 is MDHEN, CDR2 SYDVKM, per germline. For the CDR3, the DNA is TGTGCCAGCAGCTCCTCCGAGTACGCCCCAGATACGCAGTATTTT. Its protein is CASSSSEYAPDTQYF.